This TCR beta chain appears in the sequencing data of a study of CD8 T cells in Susac syndrome. General observations from the study: In Susac patients, clonal expansion was not detected in CD4+ cells.

In this sample, this clonotype turned up once. No antigen is known for it. With random hexamers, about 0.45 to 1 ug RNA was reverse transcribed. Amplification of TCR beta CDR3 was carried out by immunoSEQ multiplex PCR, which covered 54 Vbeta and 13 Jbeta segments. TCRdb passed the immunoSEQ multiplex PCR reads through MiXCR, listing each CDR3 protein once. The data contain around 200,000 distinct CDR3 sequences, approximately 94% of them singletons. The ends were cut back, 1 base at V and 5 bases at J, with 9 bases in the middle. The length of the CDR3 is 13 residues. The V gene's germline CDR1 is SQVTM and CDR2 ANQGSEA.

The sequenced sample was CD4+ T cells from PBMCs. The receptor comes from a human donor with Susac syndrome. This chain joins TRBV29-1 and TRBJ1-5; possible D gene TRBD1, 6 bases. The CDR3 DNA reads TGCAGCGTTGAAGTTTCAGGGGATCAGCCCCAGCATTTT. Translation: CSVEVSGDQPQHF.